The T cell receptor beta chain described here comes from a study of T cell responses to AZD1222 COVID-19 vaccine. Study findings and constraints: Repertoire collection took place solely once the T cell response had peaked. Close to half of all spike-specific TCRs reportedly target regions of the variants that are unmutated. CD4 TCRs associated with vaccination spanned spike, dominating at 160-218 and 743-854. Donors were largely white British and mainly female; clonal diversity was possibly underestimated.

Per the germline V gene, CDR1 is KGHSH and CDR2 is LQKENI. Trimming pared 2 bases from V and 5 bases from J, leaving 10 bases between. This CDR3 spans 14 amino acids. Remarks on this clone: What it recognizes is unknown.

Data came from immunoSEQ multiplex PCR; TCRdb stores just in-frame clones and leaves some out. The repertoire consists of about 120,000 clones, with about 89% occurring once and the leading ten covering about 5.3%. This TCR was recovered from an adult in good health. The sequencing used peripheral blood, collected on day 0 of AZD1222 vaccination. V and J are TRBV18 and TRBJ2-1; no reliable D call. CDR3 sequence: CASSPTTQNNEQFF. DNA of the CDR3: TGTGCCAGCTCACCAACGACGCAGAACAATGAGCAGTTCTTC.